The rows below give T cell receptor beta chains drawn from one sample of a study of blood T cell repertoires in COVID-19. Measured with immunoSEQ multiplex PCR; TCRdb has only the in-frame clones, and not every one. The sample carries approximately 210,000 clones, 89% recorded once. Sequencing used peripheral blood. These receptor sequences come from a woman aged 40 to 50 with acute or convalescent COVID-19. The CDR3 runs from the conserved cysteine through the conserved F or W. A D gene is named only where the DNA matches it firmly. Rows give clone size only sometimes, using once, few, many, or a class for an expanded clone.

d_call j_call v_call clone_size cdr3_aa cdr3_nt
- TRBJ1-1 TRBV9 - CASSAGAGEAFF TGTGCCAGCAGTGCCGGGGCGGGAGAGGCTTTCTTT
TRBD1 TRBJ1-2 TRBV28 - CASSPLLGQGGYGYTF TGTGCCAGCAGCCCGCTATTAGGACAGGGGGGCTATGGCTACACCTTC
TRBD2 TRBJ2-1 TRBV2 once CASRSTSGGAVEQFF TGTGCCAGCAGGTCCACTAGCGGGGGGGCCGTTGAGCAGTTCTTC
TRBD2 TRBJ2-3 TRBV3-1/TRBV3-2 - CASSQDAVGGGTDTQYF TGTGCCAGCAGCCAAGATGCCGTGGGGGGGGGCACAGATACGCAGTATTTT
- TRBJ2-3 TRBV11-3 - CASSLHGRPDTQYF TGTGCCAGCAGCTTACATGGCAGGCCAGATACGCAGTATTTT
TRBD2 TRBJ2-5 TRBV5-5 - CASIGGVQETQYF TGTGCCAGCATTGGGGGGGTGCAAGAGACCCAGTACTTC
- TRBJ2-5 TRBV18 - CASSTGETQYF TGTGCCAGCTCAACCGGAGAGACCCAGTACTTC
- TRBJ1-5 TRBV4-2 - CASSQSPGGNQPQHF TGTGCCAGCAGCCAATCCCCAGGTGGCAATCAGCCCCAGCATTTT
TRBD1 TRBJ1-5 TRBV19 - CASTTSRDRGNQPQHF TGTGCCAGTACCACATCCCGGGACAGGGGCAATCAGCCCCAGCATTTT
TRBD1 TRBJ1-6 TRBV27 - CASRVQGYNSPLHF TGTGCCAGCAGGGTACAGGGGTATAATTCACCCCTCCACTTT
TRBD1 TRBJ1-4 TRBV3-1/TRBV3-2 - CASSPGGRGLSNEKLFF TGTGCCAGCAGCCCGGGGGGCAGGGGGCTTTCTAATGAAAAACTGTTTTTT
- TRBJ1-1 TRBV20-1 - CSARKRVGAFF TGCAGTGCTAGAAAGAGGGTTGGGGCTTTCTTT
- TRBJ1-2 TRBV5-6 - CASSLYYGYTF TGTGCCAGCAGCCTATACTATGGCTACACCTTC
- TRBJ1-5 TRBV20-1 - CSASQGYGNQPQHF TGCAGTGCTAGTCAGGGGTATGGCAATCAGCCCCAGCATTTT
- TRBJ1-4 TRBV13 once CASSLVVGEGSNEKLFF TGTGCCAGCAGCTTAGTGGTAGGGGAGGGGTCAAATGAAAAACTGTTTTTT
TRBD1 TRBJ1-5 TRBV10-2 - CASSEDRGHQPQHF TGCGCCAGCAGTGAGGACAGGGGACATCAGCCCCAGCATTTT
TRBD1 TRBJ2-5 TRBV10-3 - CAIRGQGPQETQYF TGTGCCATCAGGGGACAGGGACCTCAAGAGACCCAGTACTTC
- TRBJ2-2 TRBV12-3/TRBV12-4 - CASNPSGGELFF TGTGCCAGCAACCCGAGCGGCGGGGAGCTGTTTTTT
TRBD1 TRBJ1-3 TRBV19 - CASSAGGTSGNTIYF TGTGCCAGTAGTGCAGGGGGTACGTCTGGAAACACCATATATTTT
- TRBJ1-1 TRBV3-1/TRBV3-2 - CASSQERLRGSGAFF TGTGCCAGCAGCCAAGAAAGGCTTAGGGGGAGTGGAGCTTTCTTT
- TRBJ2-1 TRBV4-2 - CASSQGGDHIF TGTGCCAGCAGCCAAGGGGGGGACCACATCTTC
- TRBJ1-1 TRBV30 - CAWSGSGSTEAFF TGTGCCTGGAGTGGCTCGGGGTCCACTGAAGCTTTCTTT
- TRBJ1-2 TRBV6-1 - CASSGALGGALNYNYGYTF TGTGCCAGCAGTGGGGCCCTGGGGGGGGCCTTGAATTATAACTATGGCTACACCTTC
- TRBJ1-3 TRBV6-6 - CASRRPRGGRDF TGTGCCAGCAGACGACCTAGGGGGGGGCGAGATTTT
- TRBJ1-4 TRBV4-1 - CASCRTVNEKLFF TGCGCCAGCTGTCGGACAGTCAATGAAAAACTGTTTTTT
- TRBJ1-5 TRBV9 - CASSARGGNQPQHF TGTGCCAGCAGCGCCAGGGGTGGCAATCAGCCCCAGCATTTT
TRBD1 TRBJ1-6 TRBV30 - CAWRGDSTDSPLHF TGTGCCTGGAGGGGGGACAGCACAGATTCACCCCTCCACTTT
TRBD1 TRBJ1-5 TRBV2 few CASTGTGGGNQPQHF TGTGCCAGCACCGGGACAGGGGGCGGGAATCAGCCCCAGCATTTT
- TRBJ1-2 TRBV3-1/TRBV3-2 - CASSQSRGGYTF TGTGCCAGCAGCCAAAGCCGGGGAGGCTACACCTTC
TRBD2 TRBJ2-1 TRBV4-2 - CASSQFNSGGAVNEQFF TGTGCCAGCAGCCAATTTAATAGCGGGGGGGCGGTGAATGAGCAGTTCTTC
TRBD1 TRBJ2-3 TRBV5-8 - CASSFNLRTGGVDTQYF TGTGCCAGCAGCTTCAACCTGCGGACAGGGGGCGTAGATACGCAGTATTTT
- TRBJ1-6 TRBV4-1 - CASSQDPGGRGISPLHF TGCGCCAGCAGCCAAGATCCGGGGGGGCGTGGGATTTCACCCCTCCACTTT
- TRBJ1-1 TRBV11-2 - CASSSGHTPGGAFF TGTGCCAGCAGCTCAGGACATACACCGGGAGGAGCTTTCTTT
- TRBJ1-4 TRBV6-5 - CASSQWASSNEKLFF TGTGCCAGCAGTCAATGGGCAAGTTCGAATGAAAAACTGTTTTTT
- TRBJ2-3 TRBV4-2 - CASSRGGGAYVDTQYF TGTGCCAGCAGCCGGGGTGGGGGGGCCTACGTGGATACGCAGTATTTT
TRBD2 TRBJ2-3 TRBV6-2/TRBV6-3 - CASSRGGAGGQYF TGTGCCAGCAGTAGGGGTGGAGCGGGGGGGCAGTATTTT
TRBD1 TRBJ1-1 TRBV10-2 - CASTITGAGNTEAFF TGCGCCAGTACAATTACAGGGGCGGGAAACACTGAAGCTTTCTTT
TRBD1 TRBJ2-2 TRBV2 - CASSADRGDTGELFF TGTGCCAGCAGTGCAGACAGGGGAGACACCGGGGAGCTGTTTTTT
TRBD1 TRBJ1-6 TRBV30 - CAWSVIGYGQGVRRNNSPLHF TGTGCCTGGAGTGTAATAGGATATGGACAGGGGGTTCGGCGGAATAATTCACCCCTCCACTTT
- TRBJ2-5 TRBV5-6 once CASRFSGGETQYF TGTGCCAGCAGGTTTTCCGGAGGAGAGACCCAGTACTTC
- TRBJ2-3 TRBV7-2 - CASSPTRLRPVGTDTQYF TGTGCCAGCAGCCCGACCCGACTAAGGCCAGTCGGCACAGATACGCAGTATTTT
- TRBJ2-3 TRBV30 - CAWSLRTDTQYF TGTGCCTGGAGTCTTCGCACAGATACGCAGTATTTT
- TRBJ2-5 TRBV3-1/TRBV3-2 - CASSQDLTERPQYF TGTGCCAGCAGCCAAGATCTGACGGAGAGACCCCAGTACTTC
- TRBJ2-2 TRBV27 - CASSFRRLNTGELFF TGTGCCAGCAGTTTCCGGCGGCTGAACACCGGGGAGCTGTTTTTT
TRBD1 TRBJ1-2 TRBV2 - CASGGQGINYGYTF TGTGCCAGCGGAGGACAGGGAATAAACTATGGCTACACCTTC